The rows below give T cell receptor beta chains drawn from one sample of a study of T cells in Graves' hyperthyroidism and ophthalmopathy. TCRdb itself ran the multiplex PCR reads through MiXCR, one entry per CDR3 protein. The data hold some 720,000 distinct CDR3 sequences, with around 17% observed a single time. The specimen was blood. Source of these receptors: a man aged 18 to 29 with Graves' hyperthyroidism. Both conserved end residues are part of each CDR3. A D gene is named only where the DNA matches it firmly. The size of a clone is reported for some rows only, either as once, few or many, or as a class for expanded clones.

cdr3_length: 14; j_call: TRBJ1-1; clone_size: NA; v_call: TRBV3-1; d_call: TRBD1; cdr3_aa: CASSVHRGRTEAFF; cdr3_nt: TGTGCCAGCAGCGTCCACAGGGGGCGGACTGAAGCTTTCTTT
cdr3_length: 14; j_call: TRBJ1-4; clone_size: NA; v_call: TRBV3-1; d_call: TRBD1; cdr3_aa: CASSQAQGHEKLFF; cdr3_nt: TGTGCCAGCAGCCAAGCACAGGGGCATGAAAAACTGTTTTTT
cdr3_length: 16; j_call: TRBJ2-5; clone_size: many; v_call: TRBV24-1; d_call: TRBD1; cdr3_aa: CATSEGTGTGGETQYF; cdr3_nt: TGTGCCACCAGTGAGGGGACCGGGACAGGGGGAGAGACCCAGTACTTC
cdr3_length: 15; j_call: TRBJ2-3; clone_size: NA; v_call: TRBV19; d_call: NA; cdr3_aa: CASSREPASTDTQYF; cdr3_nt: TGTGCCAGTAGTCGCGAGCCAGCTAGCACAGATACGCAGTATTTT
cdr3_length: 13; j_call: TRBJ2-3; clone_size: NA; v_call: TRBV20-1; d_call: NA; cdr3_aa: CSAPLANTDTQYF; cdr3_nt: TGCAGTGCTCCCCTAGCGAACACAGATACGCAGTATTTT
cdr3_length: 12; j_call: TRBJ1-2; clone_size: once; v_call: TRBV29-1; d_call: NA; cdr3_aa: CSVEGLSYRYTF; cdr3_nt: TGCAGCGTTGAAGGACTGAGCTATCGCTACACCTTC
cdr3_length: 14; j_call: TRBJ2-6; clone_size: many; v_call: TRBV2; d_call: NA; cdr3_aa: CASSGLSGANVLTF; cdr3_nt: TGTGCCAGCAGTGGCCTCTCTGGGGCCAACGTCCTGACTTTC
cdr3_length: 13; j_call: TRBJ1-1; clone_size: many; v_call: TRBV30; d_call: NA; cdr3_aa: CAWMPQPNTEAFF; cdr3_nt: TGTGCCTGGATGCCCCAGCCGAACACTGAAGCTTTCTTT
cdr3_length: 17; j_call: TRBJ2-1; clone_size: few; v_call: TRBV27; d_call: TRBD2; cdr3_aa: CASSSTSSGRQYNEQFF; cdr3_nt: TGTGCCAGCAGTTCCACCTCTAGCGGGAGGCAATACAATGAGCAGTTCTTC
cdr3_length: 14; j_call: TRBJ1-5; clone_size: few; v_call: TRBV28; d_call: NA; cdr3_aa: CASISIGARQPQHF; cdr3_nt: TGTGCCAGCATCTCGATAGGGGCTAGGCAGCCCCAGCATTTT
cdr3_length: 16; j_call: TRBJ1-2; clone_size: NA; v_call: TRBV28; d_call: NA; cdr3_aa: CASSGDTPRRHYGYTF; cdr3_nt: TGTGCCAGCAGCGGAGACACACCCCGGCGGCACTATGGCTACACCTTC
cdr3_length: 14; j_call: TRBJ2-3; clone_size: many; v_call: TRBV28; d_call: TRBD2; cdr3_aa: CASSSSGSGDTQYF; cdr3_nt: TGTGCCAGCAGTTCTAGCGGATCGGGAGATACGCAGTATTTT
cdr3_length: 13; j_call: TRBJ1-1; clone_size: many; v_call: TRBV2; d_call: NA; cdr3_aa: CASRRVENTEAFF; cdr3_nt: TGTGCCAGCAGAAGGGTGGAGAACACTGAAGCTTTCTTT
cdr3_length: 18; j_call: TRBJ2-3; clone_size: many; v_call: TRBV6-1; d_call: TRBD2; cdr3_aa: CASSTPSGRRGSTDTQYF; cdr3_nt: TGTGCCAGCAGTACCCCGAGCGGGAGGAGAGGAAGCACAGATACGCAGTATTTT
cdr3_length: 14; j_call: TRBJ1-1; clone_size: NA; v_call: TRBV11-2; d_call: NA; cdr3_aa: CASSADTMNTEAFF; cdr3_nt: TGTGCCAGCAGCGCTGACACGATGAACACTGAAGCTTTCTTT
cdr3_length: 15; j_call: TRBJ2-7; clone_size: many; v_call: TRBV7-9; d_call: TRBD1; cdr3_aa: CASSFGTVPFYEQYF; cdr3_nt: TGTGCCAGCAGCTTTGGGACAGTCCCTTTTTACGAGCAGTACTTC